These 13 T cell receptor beta chains came from one sample sequenced in a study of blood T cell repertoires in COVID-19. TCRdb's copy holds only in-frame clones and misses some; the assay was immunoSEQ multiplex PCR. The sample records 95,000 or so clones, 60% to 85% being singletons. Sample: peripheral blood. These receptors were obtained from an elderly woman with active or convalescent COVID-19.

V and J are TRBV5-8 and TRBJ2-1; 7 positions agree with TRBD2. This CDR3 contains 17 residues. Unmatched junction bases numbered 13, after V lost 3 bases and J lost 4 bases. CDR1 is SGHTS and CDR2 is YDEGEE in the germline V gene. The CDR3 region is CASSSSGTSFNYNEQFF. The CDR3 DNA sequence: TGTGCCAGCAGCTCCAGCGGGACTTCGTTTAATTACAATGAGCAGTTCTTC.

This rearrangement joins TRBV2 to TRBJ2-3, with D possibly matching TRBD1 (6 bases). Germline CDR1 reads SNHLY; CDR2 reads FYNNEI. CDR3 length equals 15 residues. The V end was cut by 7 bases, the J end by 1 base, with 15 bases between. CDR3 sequence reads: CASNRDIPRTDTQYF. The CDR3 coding sequence is TGTGCCAGCAACCGGGACATCCCCCGCACAGATACGCAGTATTTT.

The chain joins TRBV29-1 to TRBJ2-3, with 7 nucleotides matching TRBD2. Looked up from germline, CDR1 is SQVTM and CDR2 is ANQGSEA. V was pared by 6 bases and J by 0 bases, with 6 bases of the junction left unmatched. CDR3 length: 14 residues. The CDR3 nucleotides are TGCAGCGTGAGCGGGATCACTAGCACAGATACGCAGTATTTT. Translating gives CSVSGITSTDTQYF.

J is TRBJ2-7 and V is TRBV21-1; the D call in the table, TRBD2, was not verified against the DNA. TRBV21-1 is listed as a pseudogene. The CDR3 contains 16 residues. The CDR3 sequence: CASSNLGTQTNCEQYF. In DNA, the CDR3 is TGTGCCAGCAGCAACCTCGGGACTCAGACGAACTGCGAGCAGTACTTC.

The genes are TRBV19 and TRBJ2-7, with D perhaps matching TRBD2 (6 bases). This CDR3 has 14 residues. The germline V and J ends were trimmed by 4 bases and 3 bases, with 13 bases remaining between them. Germline CDR1 reads LNHDA; CDR2 reads SQIVND (reference sequence). The CDR3 DNA follows: TGTGCCAGTAGTACGACGGGACTTGGCTACGAGCAGTACTTC. Translation: CASSTTGLGYEQYF.

The chain's CDR3 is CASSPHRVSNYGYTF. CDR3 bases: TGTGCCAGCAGCCCCCACAGGGTATCTAACTATGGCTACACCTTC. This chain joins TRBV7-2 and TRBJ1-2, with D perhaps matching TRBD1 (6 bases). Germline lookup yields CDR1 SGHTA and CDR2 FQGNSA. V gave up 5 bases and J gave up 0 bases, with 13 bases separating them. This CDR3 spans 15 amino acids.

The chain recombines TRBV10-3 with TRBJ2-7; TRBD2 aligns across 8 bases. The ends lost 10 bases at V and 0 bases at J; junction bases unmatched: 5. Per germline, CDR1 ENHRY and CDR2 SYGVKD. The CDR3 has 13 amino acids. The CDR3 nucleotides read TGTGCCACCACCGGGACTAGCTCCTACGAGCAGTACTTC. This encodes CATTGTSSYEQYF.

Only a few counts were recorded for this clone. This rearrangement joins TRBV5-1 to TRBJ1-4, with 11 bases lining up with TRBD1. V was clipped by 4 bases and J by 4 bases; unmatched bases: 9. Per the germline V gene, CDR1 is SGHRS and CDR2 is YFSETQ. CDR3 size: 17 residues. The CDR3 DNA sequence: TGCGCCAGCAGCAAGGGACAGGGGGACATTAGTAATGAAAAACTGTTTTTT. Protein sequence: CASSKGQGDISNEKLFF.

This clone was detected only a few times. This sequence joins TRBV5-1 and TRBJ2-1; 7 bases agree with TRBD2. This CDR3 is 17 amino acids long. V dropped 2 bases and J dropped 4; count of bases not matched to a gene: 12. Germline values: CDR1 SGHRS, CDR2 YFSETQ. The CDR3 sequence is CASSFMVGRDSYNEQFF. CDR3 DNA sequence: TGCGCCAGCAGCTTTATGGTTGGGAGGGATTCTTACAATGAGCAGTTCTTC. Full variable domain (rest looked up from reference TRBV5-1 and TRBJ2-1): KAGVTQTPRYLIKTRGQQVTLSCSPISGHRSVSWYQQTPGQGLQFLFEYFSETQRNKGNFPGRFSGRQFSNSRSEMNVSTLELGDSALYLCASSFMVGRDSYNEQFFGPGTRLTVL.

This clone was detected only a few times. The genes are TRBV27 and TRBJ1-4; tentative D call: TRBD1 (5 bases). This CDR3 has 16 residues. Trimming took off 6 bases at V and 4 bases at J, with 18 bases between the two ends. CDR1 MNHEY and CDR2 SMNVEV come from the germline V gene (reference sequence). CDR3: CASSTIRRGYNEKLFF. CDR3 sequence (DNA): TGTGCCAGCAGCACGATCCGGAGGGGTTATAATGAAAAACTGTTTTTT.

As to this clone: One end of the junction is discordant with germline, which a read error may explain. The chain carries TRBV5-1 and TRBJ2-2, with D possibly matching TRBD2 (8 bases). The length of the CDR3 is 15 residues. CDR1 is SGHRS and CDR2 is YFSETQ in the germline V gene. CDR3 coding DNA: TGTGCCAGCAGCGGGGGACAGTATGGTGCCGGGGAGCTGTTTTTT. Protein sequence: CASSGGQYGAGELFF.

The CDR3 sequence: CASSLGPSSYEQYF. The CDR3 DNA reads TGCGCCAGCAGCTTGGGCCCTAGCTCCTACGAGCAGTACTTC. This sequence joins TRBV5-1 and TRBJ2-7; D is unresolved. This CDR3 has 14 residues. Germline CDR1 and CDR2: SGHRS and YFSETQ. The ends were cut back, 0 bases at V and 0 bases at J, with 7 bases in the middle.

This chain links TRBV28 with TRBJ2-1; D is undetermined. CDR3 size: 11 residues. Looked up from germline, CDR1 is MDHEN and CDR2 is SYDVKM. The V end was cut by 5 bases, the J end by 9 bases, with 8 bases between. The CDR3 DNA sequence: TGTGCCAGCAGTCCAGAGCGTGAGCAGTTCTTC. Protein: CASSPEREQFF.